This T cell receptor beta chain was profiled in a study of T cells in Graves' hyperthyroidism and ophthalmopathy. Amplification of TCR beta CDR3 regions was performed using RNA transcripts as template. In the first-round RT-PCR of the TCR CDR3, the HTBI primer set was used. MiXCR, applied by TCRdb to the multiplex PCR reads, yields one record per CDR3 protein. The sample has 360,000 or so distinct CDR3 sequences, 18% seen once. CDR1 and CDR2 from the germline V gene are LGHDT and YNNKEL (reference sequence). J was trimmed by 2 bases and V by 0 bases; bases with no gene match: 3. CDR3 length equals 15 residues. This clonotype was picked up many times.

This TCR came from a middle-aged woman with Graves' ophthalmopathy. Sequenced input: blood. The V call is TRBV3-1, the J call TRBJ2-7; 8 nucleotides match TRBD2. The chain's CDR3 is CASSQDFGRAYEQYF. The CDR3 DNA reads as TGTGCCAGCAGCCAAGACTTCGGGAGGGCCTACGAGCAGTACTTC.